The 9 T cell receptor beta chains given below trace back to one sample, sequenced in a study of T cell changes during pregnancy in multiple sclerosis (dated by TCRdb to the late 2010s). To prepare the library, the immunoSEQ multiplex PCR assay was applied. What TCRdb holds here is the immuneACCESS table cut down to in-frame rearrangements. Part of the clones is not present; checked against another copy, under half of the missing clones reflect an unresolved V gene, and the others are unexplained. Counted in this sample were over 35,000 clones; around 90% of them appeared once. In total, the top ten clones hold over 0.45% of the sample. The sequenced sample was CD4+ T cells from peripheral blood mononuclear cells, obtained in the second trimester of pregnancy. The source is a female donor with multiple sclerosis, enrolled in a pregnancy study.

This clone is a singleton in its sample. The chain links TRBV19 to TRBJ1-5; tentatively, D is TRBD1 (6 bases). The V and J ends lost 7 bases and 4 bases respectively, with 8 bases between them. Germline loops: CDR1 LNHDA, CDR2 SQIVND (reference sequence). This CDR3 comprises 12 residues. The CDR3 DNA reads TGTGCCAGTACCACAGGGAATCAGCCCCAGCATTTT. Its protein is CASTTGNQPQHF. The full variable domain, in which reference TRBV19 and TRBJ1-5 provide the parts outside the CDR3, is DGGITQSPKYLFRKEGQNVTLSCEQNLNHDAMYWYRQDPGQGLRLIYYSQIVNDFQKGDIAEGYSVSREKKESFPLTVTSAQKNPTAFYLCASTTGNQPQHFGDGTRLSIL.

The chain employs TRBV15 and TRBJ1-4; a possible D gene is TRBD1 (5 bases). The ends were cut back, 0 bases at V and 2 bases at J, with 7 bases in the middle. Germline values: CDR1 LNHNV, CDR2 YYDKDF (reference sequence). The CDR3 extends over 15 amino acids. Here the CDR3 DNA reads TGTGCCACCAGCAGAGAGGGGCGTACTAATGAAAAACTGTTTTTT. Encoded protein: CATSREGRTNEKLFF.

The rearrangement links TRBV10-3 to TRBJ2-3; no firm D call. Trimming stripped 0 bases from V and 8 bases from J, with 12 bases between. Germline CDR1 reads ENHRY; CDR2 reads SYGVKD. This CDR3 contains 14 residues. CDR3: CAISESLEGGTQYF. The CDR3 nucleotides are TGTGCCATCAGTGAGTCCCTAGAAGGCGGTACGCAGTATTTT.

The chain uses TRBV27 and TRBJ2-5; 13 nucleotides line up with TRBD2. The CDR3 has 17 residues. Germline loops: CDR1 MNHEY, CDR2 SMNVEV (reference sequence). V gave up 3 bases and J gave up 5 bases; unmatched junction bases: 9. CDR3 protein: CASSLRATSGRMETQYF. The CDR3 bases are TGTGCCAGCAGTTTGCGTGCGACTAGCGGGAGGATGGAGACCCAGTACTTC.

The chain's CDR3 is CASSPWTRTSGNTIYF. CDR3 nucleotides: TGTGCCAGCAGCCCCTGGACACGCACCTCTGGAAACACCATATATTTT. V usage is TRBV7-2 and J usage is TRBJ1-3, with a possible D match to TRBD1 (5 bases). V dropped 5 bases and J dropped 0 bases, with 14 bases sitting between them. Germline-derived CDR1 and CDR2 are SGHTA and FQGNSA. CDR3 size: 16 residues. Looking up the rest from reference TRBV7-2 and TRBJ1-3 gives the full variable domain: GAGVSQSPSNKVTEKGKDVELRCDPISGHTALYWYRQSLGQGLEFLIYFQGNSAPDKSGLPSDRFSAERTGGSVSTLTIQRTQQEDSAVYLCASSPWTRTSGNTIYFGEGSWLTVV.

V is TRBV6-5 and J is TRBJ1-2, with 7 nucleotides matching TRBD1. The length of the CDR3 is 13 residues. The J segment lost 5 bases and the V segment lost 0 bases, leaving 0 bases of the junction unmatched. Germline V lookup: CDR1 MNHEY, CDR2 SVGAGI. CDR3 sequence: CASSYSTGYGYTF. As DNA, the CDR3 is TGTGCCAGCAGTTACTCGACAGGGTATGGCTACACCTTC.

The genes are TRBV7-2 and TRBJ2-7, with D possibly TRBD1 on 5 matching bases. This CDR3 is built from 14 residues. In germline, CDR1 is SGHTA, CDR2 FQGNSA. V lost 0 bases and J lost 3, with 9 bases in between. CDR3 nucleotides: TGTGCCAGCAGCTTAGCCAGCAGGGACTACGAGCAGTACTTC. Protein: CASSLASRDYEQYF.

This rearrangement joins TRBV7-2 to TRBJ1-2; tentative D call: TRBD1 (5 bases). Deletions cut 5 bases from V and 6 bases from J, with 10 bases between. The germline gives CDR1 SGHTA, CDR2 FQGNSA. The CDR3 consists of 12 residues. CDR3 sequence reads: CASSPGGHGYTF. The CDR3 coding sequence is TGTGCCAGCAGCCCCGGGGGACATGGCTACACCTTC.

This rearrangement joins TRBV5-4 to TRBJ1-1; D unresolved. The V end was cut by 3 bases, the J end by 7 bases, with 13 bases between. The CDR3 consists of 13 residues. Germline assignment: CDR1 SGHNT and CDR2 YYREEE (reference sequence). This CDR3 is CASSSAGLIEAFF. Here the CDR3 DNA reads TGTGCCAGCAGCTCGGCGGGGTTAATTGAAGCTTTCTTT. Full variable domain (outside the CDR3, taken from reference TRBV5-4 and TRBJ1-1): ETGVTQSPTHLIKTRGQQVTLRCSSQSGHNTVSWYQQALGQGPQFIFQYYREEENGRGNFPPRFSGLQFPNYSSELNVNALELDDSALYLCASSSAGLIEAFFGQGTRLTVV.